This T cell receptor (beta chain) was found in a study of PD-1 blockade in classical Hodgkin lymphoma. The study's findings and limits: As was reported, newly diagnosed patients showed lower baseline TCR diversity than healthy donors did. CD4+ but not CD8+ TCR diversity rose significantly by C4D1.

Time point noted: cycle 4 day 1 (C4D1), after five to seven weeks of nivolumab. Exposure to brentuximab vedotin varied, and each patient had relapsed following autologous stem cell transplantation. Under best response, outcomes were complete response, partial response or progressive disease. The CDR3 spans 15 residues. V was cut by 2 bases and J by 1 base, with 10 bases left in between. In germline, CDR1 is LNHDA, CDR2 SQIVND (reference sequence). Assay: immunoSEQ multiplex PCR; the TCRdb copy retains only in-frame clones and omits some. The sample holds about 24,000 clones, approximately 68% seen once. Note on this clone: What it binds is not known.

The chain carries TRBV19 and TRBJ2-3; no clear D gene. The TCR sequence derives from a human donor with classical Hodgkin lymphoma. The sample in question was peripheral blood mononuclear cells (PBMCs), obtained before the fourth cycle of nivolumab. CDR3 sequence: CASSINSAGTDTQYF. CDR3 DNA: TGTGCCAGTAGTATAAATTCGGCTGGCACAGATACGCAGTATTTT.